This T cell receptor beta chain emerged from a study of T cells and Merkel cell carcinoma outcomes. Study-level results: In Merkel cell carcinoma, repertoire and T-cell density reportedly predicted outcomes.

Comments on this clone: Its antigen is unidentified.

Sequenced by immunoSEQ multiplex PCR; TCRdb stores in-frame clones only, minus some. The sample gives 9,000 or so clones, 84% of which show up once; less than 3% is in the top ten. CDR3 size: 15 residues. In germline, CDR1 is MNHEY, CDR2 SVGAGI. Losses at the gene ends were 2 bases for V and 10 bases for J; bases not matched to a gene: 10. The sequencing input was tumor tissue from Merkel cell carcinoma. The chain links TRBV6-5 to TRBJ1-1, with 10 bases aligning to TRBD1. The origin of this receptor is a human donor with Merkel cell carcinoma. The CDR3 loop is CASSYVGQGRGGAFF. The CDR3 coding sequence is TGTGCCAGCAGTTACGTGGGACAGGGGCGTGGGGGAGCTTTCTTT.